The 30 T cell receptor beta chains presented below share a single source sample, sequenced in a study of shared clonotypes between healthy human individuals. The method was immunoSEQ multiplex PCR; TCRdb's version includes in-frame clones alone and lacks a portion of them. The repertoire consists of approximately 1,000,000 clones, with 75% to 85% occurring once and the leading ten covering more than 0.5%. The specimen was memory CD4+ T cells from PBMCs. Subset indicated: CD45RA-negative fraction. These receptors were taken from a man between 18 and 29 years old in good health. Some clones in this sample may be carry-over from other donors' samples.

The CDR3 DNA is TGTGCCATCAGTGAAAATCGGCGGATCGGTAATGAGCAGTTCTTC. It is translated as CAISENRRIGNEQFF. J is TRBJ2-1 and V is TRBV10-3, with D hard to call. This CDR3 contains 15 residues. Germline CDR1 ENHRY, CDR2 SYGVKD. V lost 3 bases and J lost 7, with 16 bases in between.

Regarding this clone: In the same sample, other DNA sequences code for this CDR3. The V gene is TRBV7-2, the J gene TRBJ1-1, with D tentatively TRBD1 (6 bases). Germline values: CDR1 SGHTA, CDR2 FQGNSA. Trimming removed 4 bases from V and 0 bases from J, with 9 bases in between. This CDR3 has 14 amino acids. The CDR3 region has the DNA TGTGCCAGCAGCTACGGGACATTGAACACTGAAGCTTTCTTT. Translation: CASSYGTLNTEAFF.

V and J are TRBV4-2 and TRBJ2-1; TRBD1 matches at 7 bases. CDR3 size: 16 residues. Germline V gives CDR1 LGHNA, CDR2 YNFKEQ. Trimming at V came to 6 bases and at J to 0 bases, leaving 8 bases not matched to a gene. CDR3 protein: CASRTDRASSYNEQFF. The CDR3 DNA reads TGTGCCAGCAGAACAGACAGGGCTAGCTCCTACAATGAGCAGTTCTTC.

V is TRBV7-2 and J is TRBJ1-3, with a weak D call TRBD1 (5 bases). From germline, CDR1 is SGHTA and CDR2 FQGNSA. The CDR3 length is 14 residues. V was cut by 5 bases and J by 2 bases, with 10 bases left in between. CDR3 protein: CASSPGVAGNTIYF. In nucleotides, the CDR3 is TGTGCCAGCAGCCCGGGGGTGGCTGGAAACACCATATATTTT.

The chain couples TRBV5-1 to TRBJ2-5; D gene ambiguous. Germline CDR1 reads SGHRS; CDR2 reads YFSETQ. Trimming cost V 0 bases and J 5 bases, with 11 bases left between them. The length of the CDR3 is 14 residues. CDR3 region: CASSLVASRETQYF. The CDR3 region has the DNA TGCGCCAGCAGCTTGGTGGCCTCCCGGGAGACCCAGTACTTC.

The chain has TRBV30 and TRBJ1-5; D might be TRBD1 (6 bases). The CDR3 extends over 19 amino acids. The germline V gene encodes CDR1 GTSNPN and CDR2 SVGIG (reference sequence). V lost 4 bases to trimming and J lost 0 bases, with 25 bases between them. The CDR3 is CAWISSSAGGPYSNQPQHF. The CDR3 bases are TGTGCCTGGATATCCTCCAGTGCGGGGGGCCCCTATAGCAATCAGCCCCAGCATTTT.

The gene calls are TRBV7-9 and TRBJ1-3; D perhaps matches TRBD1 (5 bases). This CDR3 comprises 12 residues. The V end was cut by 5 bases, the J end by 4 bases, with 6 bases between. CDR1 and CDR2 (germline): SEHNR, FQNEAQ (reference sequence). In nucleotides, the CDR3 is TGTGCCAGCAGCAGGACAGGAAACACCATATATTTT. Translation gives CASSRTGNTIYF.

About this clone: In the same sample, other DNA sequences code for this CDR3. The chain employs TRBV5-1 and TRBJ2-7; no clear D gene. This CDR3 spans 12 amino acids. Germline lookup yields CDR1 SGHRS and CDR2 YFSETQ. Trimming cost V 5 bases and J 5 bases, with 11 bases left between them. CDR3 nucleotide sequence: TGCGCCAGCAGTCTTCTTAGGGACGAGCAGTACTTC. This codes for CASSLLRDEQYF.

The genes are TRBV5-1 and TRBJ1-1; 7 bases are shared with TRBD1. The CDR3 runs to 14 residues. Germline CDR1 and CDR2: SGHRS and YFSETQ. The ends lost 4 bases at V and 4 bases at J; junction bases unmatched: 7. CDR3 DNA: TGCGCCAGCAGCCTCCAGGGGGTAGTCACTGAAGCTTTCTTT. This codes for CASSLQGVVTEAFF.

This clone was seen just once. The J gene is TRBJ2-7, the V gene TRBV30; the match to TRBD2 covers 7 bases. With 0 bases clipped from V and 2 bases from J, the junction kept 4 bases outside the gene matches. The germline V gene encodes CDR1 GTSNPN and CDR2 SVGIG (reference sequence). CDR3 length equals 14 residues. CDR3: CAWSVGGTTYEQYF. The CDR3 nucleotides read TGTGCCTGGAGTGTCGGGGGGACTACCTACGAGCAGTACTTC.

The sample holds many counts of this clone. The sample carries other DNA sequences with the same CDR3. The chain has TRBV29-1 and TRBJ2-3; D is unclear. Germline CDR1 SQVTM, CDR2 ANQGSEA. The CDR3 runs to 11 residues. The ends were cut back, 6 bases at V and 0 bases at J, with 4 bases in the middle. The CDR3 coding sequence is TGCAGCGTCAGTAGCACAGATACGCAGTATTTT. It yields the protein CSVSSTDTQYF.

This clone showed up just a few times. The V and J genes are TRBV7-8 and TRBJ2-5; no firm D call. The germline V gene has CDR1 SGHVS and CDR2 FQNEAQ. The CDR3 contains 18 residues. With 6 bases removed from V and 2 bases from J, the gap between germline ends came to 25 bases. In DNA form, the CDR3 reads TGTGCCAGCAGTGGCCGGTACGTGAACGCGAAACAACAAGAGACCCAGTACTTC. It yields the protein CASSGRYVNAKQQETQYF.

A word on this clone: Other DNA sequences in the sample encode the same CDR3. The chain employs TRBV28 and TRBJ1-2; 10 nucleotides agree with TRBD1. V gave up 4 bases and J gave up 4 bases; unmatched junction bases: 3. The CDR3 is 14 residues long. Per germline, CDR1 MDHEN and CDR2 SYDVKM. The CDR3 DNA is TGTGCCAGCAGTTCTGGGACAGGGGTCTATGGCTACACCTTC. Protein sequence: CASSSGTGVYGYTF.

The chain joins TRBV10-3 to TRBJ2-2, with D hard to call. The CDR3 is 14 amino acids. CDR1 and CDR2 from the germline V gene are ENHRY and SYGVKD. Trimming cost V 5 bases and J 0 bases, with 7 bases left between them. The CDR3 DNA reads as TGTGCCATCAGTCAACATTCGAACACCGGGGAGCTGTTTTTT. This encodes CAISQHSNTGELFF.

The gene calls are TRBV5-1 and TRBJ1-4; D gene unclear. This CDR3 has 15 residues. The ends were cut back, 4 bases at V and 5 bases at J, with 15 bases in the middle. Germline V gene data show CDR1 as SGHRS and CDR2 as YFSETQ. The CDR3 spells CASSDLTQRNEKLFF. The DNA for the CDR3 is TGCGCCAGCAGCGACTTAACACAGAGAAATGAAAAACTGTTTTTT.

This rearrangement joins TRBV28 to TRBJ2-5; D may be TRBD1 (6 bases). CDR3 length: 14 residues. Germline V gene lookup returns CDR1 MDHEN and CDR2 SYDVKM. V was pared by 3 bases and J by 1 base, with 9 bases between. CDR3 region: CASSLGTLQETQYF. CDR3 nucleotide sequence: TGTGCCAGCAGTTTGGGGACACTCCAAGAGACCCAGTACTTC.

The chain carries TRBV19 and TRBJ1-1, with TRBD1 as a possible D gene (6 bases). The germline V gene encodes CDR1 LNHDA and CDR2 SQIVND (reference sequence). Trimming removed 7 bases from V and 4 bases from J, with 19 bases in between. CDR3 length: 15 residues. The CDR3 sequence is CASTPWGAKGTEAFF. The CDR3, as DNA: TGTGCCAGTACCCCATGGGGGGCAAAGGGCACTGAAGCTTTCTTT. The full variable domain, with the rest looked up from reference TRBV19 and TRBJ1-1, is DGGITQSPKYLFRKEGQNVTLSCEQNLNHDAMYWYRQDPGQGLRLIYYSQIVNDFQKGDIAEGYSVSREKKESFPLTVTSAQKNPTAFYLCASTPWGAKGTEAFFGQGTRLTVV.

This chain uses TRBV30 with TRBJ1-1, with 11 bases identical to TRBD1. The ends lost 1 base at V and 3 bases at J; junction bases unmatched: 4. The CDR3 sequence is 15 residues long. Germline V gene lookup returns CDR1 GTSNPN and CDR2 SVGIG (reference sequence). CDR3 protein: CAWSARDRGDTEAFF. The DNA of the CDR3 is TGTGCCTGGAGTGCCCGGGACAGGGGGGACACTGAAGCTTTCTTT.

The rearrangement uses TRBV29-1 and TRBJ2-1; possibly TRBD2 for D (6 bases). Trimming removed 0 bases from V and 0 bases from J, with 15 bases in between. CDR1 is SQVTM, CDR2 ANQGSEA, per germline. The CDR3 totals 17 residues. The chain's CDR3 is CSVEDQMGGNSYNEQFF. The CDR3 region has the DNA TGCAGCGTTGAAGATCAAATGGGCGGGAACTCCTACAATGAGCAGTTCTTC.

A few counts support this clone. CDR3 in DNA: TGCGCCAGCAGGCCCGGGACTAGCGGATCCTACAATGAGCAGTTCTTC. This encodes CASRPGTSGSYNEQFF. The J gene is TRBJ2-1, the V gene TRBV10-2; 11 bases are a match to TRBD2. There are 16 residues in the CDR3. Germline-derived CDR1 and CDR2 are WSHSY and SAAADI. With V trimmed by 6 bases and J by 1 base, 5 bases remained unmatched.

The CDR3 DNA sequence: TGCAGTGCCTTGATAGGGAGTGGCTACACCTTC. Translation gives CSALIGSGYTF. The chain links TRBV20-1 to TRBJ1-2; no clear D. Trimming removed 6 bases from V and 7 bases from J, with 12 bases in between. The CDR3 length is 11 residues. Looked up from germline, CDR1 is DFQATT and CDR2 is SNEGSKA (reference sequence).

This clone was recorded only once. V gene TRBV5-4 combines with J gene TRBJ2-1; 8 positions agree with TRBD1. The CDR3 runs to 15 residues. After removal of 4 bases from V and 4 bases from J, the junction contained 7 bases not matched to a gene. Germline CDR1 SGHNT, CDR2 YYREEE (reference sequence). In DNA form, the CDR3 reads TGTGCCAGCAGCGCCGGACAGGGAATTTACAATGAGCAGTTCTTC. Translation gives CASSAGQGIYNEQFF.

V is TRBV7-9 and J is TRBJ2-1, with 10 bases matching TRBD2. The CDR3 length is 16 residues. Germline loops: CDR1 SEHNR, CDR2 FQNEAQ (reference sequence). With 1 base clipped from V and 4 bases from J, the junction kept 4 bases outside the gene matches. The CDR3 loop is CASSLVSTSGYNEQFF. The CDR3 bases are TGTGCCAGCAGCTTAGTCTCGACTAGCGGGTACAATGAGCAGTTCTTC.

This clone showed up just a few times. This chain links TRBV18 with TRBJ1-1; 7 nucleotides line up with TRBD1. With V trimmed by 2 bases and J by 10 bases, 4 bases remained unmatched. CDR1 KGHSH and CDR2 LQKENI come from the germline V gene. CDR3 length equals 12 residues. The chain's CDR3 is CASSPGDRVAFF. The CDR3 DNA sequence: TGTGCCAGCTCACCAGGCGACAGGGTAGCTTTCTTT.

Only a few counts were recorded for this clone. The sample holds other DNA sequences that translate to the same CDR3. Here the CDR3 DNA reads TGTGCCATCAGTGGGCGGACTAGCGGCACAGATACGCAGTATTTT. It specifies CAISGRTSGTDTQYF. The chain combines TRBV10-3 with TRBJ2-3; TRBD2 matches at 9 bases. CDR1 ENHRY and CDR2 SYGVKD come from the germline V gene. There are 15 residues in the CDR3. After removal of 4 bases from V and 1 base from J, the junction contained 3 bases not matched to a gene.

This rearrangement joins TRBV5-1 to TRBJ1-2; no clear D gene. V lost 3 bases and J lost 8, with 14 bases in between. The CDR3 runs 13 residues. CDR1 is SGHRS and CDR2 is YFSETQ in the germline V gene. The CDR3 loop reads CASSSSGVGGYTF. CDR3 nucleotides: TGCGCCAGCAGCTCAAGCGGGGTCGGGGGCTACACCTTC.

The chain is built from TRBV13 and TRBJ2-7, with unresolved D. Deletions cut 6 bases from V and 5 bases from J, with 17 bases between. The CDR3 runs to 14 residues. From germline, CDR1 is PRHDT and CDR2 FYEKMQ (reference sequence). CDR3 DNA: TGTGCCAGCAGTCTTCGTGTGGATCAGGACGAGCAGTACTTC. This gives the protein CASSLRVDQDEQYF.

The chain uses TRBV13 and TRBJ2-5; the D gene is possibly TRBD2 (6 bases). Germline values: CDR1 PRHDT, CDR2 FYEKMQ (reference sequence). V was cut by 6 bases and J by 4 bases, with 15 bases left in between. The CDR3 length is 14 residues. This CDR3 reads CASRKLRGLETQYF. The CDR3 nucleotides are TGTGCCAGCAGGAAATTGCGGGGACTAGAGACCCAGTACTTC.

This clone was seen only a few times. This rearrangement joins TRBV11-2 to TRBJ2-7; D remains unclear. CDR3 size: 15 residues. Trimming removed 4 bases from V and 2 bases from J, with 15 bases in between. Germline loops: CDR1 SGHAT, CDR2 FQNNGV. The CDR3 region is CASSSRGLKPYEQYF. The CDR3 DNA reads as TGTGCCAGCAGCTCAAGAGGTCTCAAGCCCTACGAGCAGTACTTC. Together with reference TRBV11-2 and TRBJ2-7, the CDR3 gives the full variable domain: EAGVAQSPRYKIIEKRQSVAFWCNPISGHATLYWYQQILGQGPKLLIQFQNNGVVDDSQLPKDRFSAERLKGVDSTLKIQPAKLEDSAVYLCASSSRGLKPYEQYFGPGTRLTVT.

The CDR3 DNA reads TGTGCCAGCAGCCACGTGGCGGTAGAGACCCAGTACTTC. Protein product: CASSHVAVETQYF. V is TRBV7-8 and J is TRBJ2-5; D is unclear. Trimming pared 5 bases from V and 4 bases from J, leaving 11 bases between. Germline-derived CDR1 and CDR2 are SGHVS and FQNEAQ. This CDR3 comprises 13 residues.